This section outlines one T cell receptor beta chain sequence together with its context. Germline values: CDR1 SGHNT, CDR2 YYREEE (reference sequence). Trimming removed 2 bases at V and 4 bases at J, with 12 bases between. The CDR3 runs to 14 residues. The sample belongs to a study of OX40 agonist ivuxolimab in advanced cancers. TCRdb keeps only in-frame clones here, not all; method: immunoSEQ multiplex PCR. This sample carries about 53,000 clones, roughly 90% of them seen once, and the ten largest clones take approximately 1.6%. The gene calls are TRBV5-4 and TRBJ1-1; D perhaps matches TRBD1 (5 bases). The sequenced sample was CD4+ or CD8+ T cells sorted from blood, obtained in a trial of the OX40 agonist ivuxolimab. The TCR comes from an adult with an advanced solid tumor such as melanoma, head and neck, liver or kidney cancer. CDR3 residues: CASSLEGIRTEAFF. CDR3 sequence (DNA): TGTGCCAGCAGCTTAGAGGGGATACGCACTGAAGCTTTCTTT.